The following is a T cell receptor beta chain sequence with its context. Its antigen is unknown. V was clipped by 5 bases and J by 7 bases; unmatched bases: 12. Looked up from germline, CDR1 is LNHDA and CDR2 is SQIVND (reference sequence). This CDR3 has 16 amino acids. The record originates from a study of cytomegalovirus exposure and HLA in healthy donors. Findings of the study overall: Across donors, most TCRs were seen rarely, yet some public ones were widespread.

The protocol was immunoSEQ multiplex PCR, while the TCRdb copy is restricted to in-frame clones and leaves out a portion. The sample has around 300,000 clones, 88% seen once. The chain uses TRBV19 and TRBJ1-5, with 9 bases aligning to TRBD1. Sample: PBMCs. The sequence came from a young man in good health and CMV-seronegative. In DNA, the CDR3 is TGTGCCAGTAGTCCCTCACAGGGGGCGCCTGAACAGCCCCAGCATTTT. Its protein product is CASSPSQGAPEQPQHF.